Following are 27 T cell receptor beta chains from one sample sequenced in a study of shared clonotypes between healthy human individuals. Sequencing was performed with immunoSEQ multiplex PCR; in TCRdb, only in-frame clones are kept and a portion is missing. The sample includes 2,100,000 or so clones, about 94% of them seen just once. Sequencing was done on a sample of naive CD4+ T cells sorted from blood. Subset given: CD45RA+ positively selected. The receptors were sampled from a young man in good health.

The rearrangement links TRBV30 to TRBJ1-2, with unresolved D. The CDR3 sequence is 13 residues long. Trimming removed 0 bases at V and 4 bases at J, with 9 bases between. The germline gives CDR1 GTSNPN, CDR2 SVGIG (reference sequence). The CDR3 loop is CAWSVGSPYGYTF. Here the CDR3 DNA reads TGTGCCTGGAGTGTGGGGAGCCCCTATGGCTACACCTTC.

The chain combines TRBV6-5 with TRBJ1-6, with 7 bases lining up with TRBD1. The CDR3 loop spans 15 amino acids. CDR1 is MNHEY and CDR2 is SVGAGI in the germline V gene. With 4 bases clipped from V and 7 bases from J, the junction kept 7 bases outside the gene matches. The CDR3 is CASSSTGTVNSPLHF. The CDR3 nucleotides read TGTGCCAGCAGTTCTACCGGGACAGTAAATTCACCCCTCCACTTT.

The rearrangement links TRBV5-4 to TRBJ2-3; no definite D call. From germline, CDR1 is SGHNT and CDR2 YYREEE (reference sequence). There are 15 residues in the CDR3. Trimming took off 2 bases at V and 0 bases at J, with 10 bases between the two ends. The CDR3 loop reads CASSLGQQSTDTQYF. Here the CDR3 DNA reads TGTGCCAGCAGCTTAGGCCAGCAGAGCACAGATACGCAGTATTTT.

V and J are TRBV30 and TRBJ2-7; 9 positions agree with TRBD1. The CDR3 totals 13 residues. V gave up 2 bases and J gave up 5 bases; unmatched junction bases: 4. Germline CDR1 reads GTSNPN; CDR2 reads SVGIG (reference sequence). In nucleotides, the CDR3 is TGTGCCTGGAGTTGGGACAGGGTCAACGAGCAGTACTTC. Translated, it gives CAWSWDRVNEQYF.

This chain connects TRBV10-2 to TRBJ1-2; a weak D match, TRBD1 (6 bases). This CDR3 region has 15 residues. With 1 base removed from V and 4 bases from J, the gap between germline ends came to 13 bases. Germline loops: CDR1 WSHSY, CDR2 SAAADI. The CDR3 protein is CASSELAGGAYGYTF. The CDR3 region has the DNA TGCGCCAGCAGTGAGTTGGCGGGGGGGGCCTATGGCTACACCTTC.

The CDR3 region has the DNA TGTGCCAGCAGAGCAGGACGGCCGAACACTGAAGCTTTCTTT. Translation: CASRAGRPNTEAFF. The chain is built from TRBV28 and TRBJ1-1, with D hard to call. Looked up from germline, CDR1 is MDHEN and CDR2 is SYDVKM. This CDR3 has 14 residues. V lost 6 bases and J lost 1, with 12 bases in between.

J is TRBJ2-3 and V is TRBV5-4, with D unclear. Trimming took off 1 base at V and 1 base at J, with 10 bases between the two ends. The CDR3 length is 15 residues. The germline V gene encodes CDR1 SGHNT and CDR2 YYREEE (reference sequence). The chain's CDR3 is CASSLSDLRTDTQYF. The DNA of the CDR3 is TGTGCCAGCAGCTTGTCAGACTTGCGCACAGATACGCAGTATTTT. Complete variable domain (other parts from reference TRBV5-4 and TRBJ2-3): ETGVTQSPTHLIKTRGQQVTLRCSSQSGHNTVSWYQQALGQGPQFIFQYYREEENGRGNFPPRFSGLQFPNYSSELNVNALELDDSALYLCASSLSDLRTDTQYFGPGTRLTVL.

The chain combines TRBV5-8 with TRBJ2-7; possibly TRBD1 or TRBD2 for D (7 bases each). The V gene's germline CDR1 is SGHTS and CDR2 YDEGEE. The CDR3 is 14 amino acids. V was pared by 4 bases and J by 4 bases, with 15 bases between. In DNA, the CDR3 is TGTGCCAGCAGCCCCAGGGGGAGGGTGTACGAGCAGTACTTC. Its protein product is CASSPRGRVYEQYF.

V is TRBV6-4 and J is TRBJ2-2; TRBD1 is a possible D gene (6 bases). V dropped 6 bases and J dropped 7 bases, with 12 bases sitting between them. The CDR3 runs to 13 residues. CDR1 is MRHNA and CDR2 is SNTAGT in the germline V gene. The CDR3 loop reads CASSVQGFGELFF. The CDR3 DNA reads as TGTGCCAGCAGCGTACAGGGATTCGGGGAGCTGTTTTTT.

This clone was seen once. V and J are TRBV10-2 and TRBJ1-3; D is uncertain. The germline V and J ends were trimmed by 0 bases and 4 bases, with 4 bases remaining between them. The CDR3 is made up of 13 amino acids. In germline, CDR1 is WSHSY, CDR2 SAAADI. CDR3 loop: CASSESIGNTIYF. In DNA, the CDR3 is TGCGCCAGCAGTGAGTCTATCGGAAACACCATATATTTT.

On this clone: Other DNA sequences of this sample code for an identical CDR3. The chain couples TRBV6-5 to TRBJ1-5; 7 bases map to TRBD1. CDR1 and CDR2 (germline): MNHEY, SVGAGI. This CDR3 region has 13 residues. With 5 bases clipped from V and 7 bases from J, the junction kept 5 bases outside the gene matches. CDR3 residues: CASSRDRAQPQHF. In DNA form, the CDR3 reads TGTGCCAGCAGTCGAGACAGGGCCCAGCCCCAGCATTTT.

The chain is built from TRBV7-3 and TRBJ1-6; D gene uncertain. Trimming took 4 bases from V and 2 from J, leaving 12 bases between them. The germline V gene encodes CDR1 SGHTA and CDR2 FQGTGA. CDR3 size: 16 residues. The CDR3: CASSSEGSAYNSPLHF. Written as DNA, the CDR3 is TGTGCCAGCAGCTCCGAAGGGTCGGCCTATAATTCACCCCTCCACTTT. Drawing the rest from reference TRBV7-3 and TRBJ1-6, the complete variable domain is GAGVSQTPSNKVTEKGKYVELRCDPISGHTALYWYRQSLGQGPEFLIYFQGTGAADDSGLPNDRFFAVRPEGSVSTLKIQRTERGDSAVYLCASSSEGSAYNSPLHFGNGTRLTVT.

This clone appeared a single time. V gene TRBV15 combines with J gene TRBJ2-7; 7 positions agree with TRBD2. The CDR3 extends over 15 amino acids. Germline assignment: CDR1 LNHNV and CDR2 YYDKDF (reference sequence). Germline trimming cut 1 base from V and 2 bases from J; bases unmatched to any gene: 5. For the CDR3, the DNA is TGTGCCACCAGCAGAGGAAGCGGGGTGGCCTACGAGCAGTACTTC. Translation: CATSRGSGVAYEQYF.

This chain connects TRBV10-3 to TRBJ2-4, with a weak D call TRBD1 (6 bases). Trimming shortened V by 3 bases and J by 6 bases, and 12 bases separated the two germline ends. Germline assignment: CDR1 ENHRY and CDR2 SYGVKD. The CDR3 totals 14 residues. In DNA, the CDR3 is TGTGCCATCAGTGACTTCCAGGGGTCAAACATTCAGTACTTC. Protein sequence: CAISDFQGSNIQYF.

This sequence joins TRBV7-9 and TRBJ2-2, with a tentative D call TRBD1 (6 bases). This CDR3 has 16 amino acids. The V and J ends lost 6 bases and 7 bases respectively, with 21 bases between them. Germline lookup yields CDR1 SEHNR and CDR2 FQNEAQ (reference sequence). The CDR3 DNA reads TGTGCCAGCAGGCCGAAGCAGGGGCTCGGCGGCGGGGAGCTGTTTTTT. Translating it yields CASRPKQGLGGGELFF.

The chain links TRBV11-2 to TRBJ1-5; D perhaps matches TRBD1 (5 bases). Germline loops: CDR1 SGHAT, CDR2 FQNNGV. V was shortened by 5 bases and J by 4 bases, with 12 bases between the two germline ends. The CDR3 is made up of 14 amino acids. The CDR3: CASSPSEGNQPQHF. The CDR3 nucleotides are TGTGCCAGCAGCCCTTCCGAGGGGAATCAGCCCCAGCATTTT.

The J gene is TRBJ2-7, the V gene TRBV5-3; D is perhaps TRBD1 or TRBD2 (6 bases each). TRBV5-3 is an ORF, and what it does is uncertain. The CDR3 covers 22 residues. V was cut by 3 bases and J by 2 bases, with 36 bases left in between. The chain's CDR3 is CARSSRWASTYVGGLGAYEQYF. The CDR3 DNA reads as TGTGCCAGAAGCTCCCGATGGGCGTCAACGTACGTCGGGGGCCTTGGGGCCTACGAGCAGTACTTC.

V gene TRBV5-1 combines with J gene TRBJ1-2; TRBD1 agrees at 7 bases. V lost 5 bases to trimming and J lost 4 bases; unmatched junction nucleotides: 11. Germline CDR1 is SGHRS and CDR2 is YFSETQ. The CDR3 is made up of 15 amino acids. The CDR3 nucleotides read TGCGCCAGCAGACCGGACAGGACCCAGGTCTATGGCTACACCTTC. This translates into CASRPDRTQVYGYTF. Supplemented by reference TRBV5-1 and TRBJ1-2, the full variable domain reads KAGVTQTPRYLIKTRGQQVTLSCSPISGHRSVSWYQQTPGQGLQFLFEYFSETQRNKGNFPGRFSGRQFSNSRSEMNVSTLELGDSALYLCASRPDRTQVYGYTFGSGTRLTVV.

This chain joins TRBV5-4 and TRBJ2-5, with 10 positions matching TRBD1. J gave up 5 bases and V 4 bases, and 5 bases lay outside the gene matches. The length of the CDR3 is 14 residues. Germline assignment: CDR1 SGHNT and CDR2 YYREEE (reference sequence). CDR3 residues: CASSQGQGWETQYF. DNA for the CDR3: TGTGCCAGCAGCCAGGGACAGGGGTGGGAGACCCAGTACTTC.

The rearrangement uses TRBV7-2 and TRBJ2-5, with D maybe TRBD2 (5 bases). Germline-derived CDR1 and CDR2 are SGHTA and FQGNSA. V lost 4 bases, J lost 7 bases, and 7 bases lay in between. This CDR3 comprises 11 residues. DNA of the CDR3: TGTGCCAGCAGCTATGCGGGGACCCAGTACTTC. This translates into CASSYAGTQYF. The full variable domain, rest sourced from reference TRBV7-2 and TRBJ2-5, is GAGVSQSPSNKVTEKGKDVELRCDPISGHTALYWYRQSLGQGLEFLIYFQGNSAPDKSGLPSDRFSAERTGGSVSTLTIQRTQQEDSAVYLCASSYAGTQYFGPGTRLLVL.

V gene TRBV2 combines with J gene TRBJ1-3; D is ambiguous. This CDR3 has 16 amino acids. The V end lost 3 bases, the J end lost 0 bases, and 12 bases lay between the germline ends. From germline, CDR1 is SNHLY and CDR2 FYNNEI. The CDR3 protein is CASSESDAISGNTIYF. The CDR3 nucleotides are TGTGCCAGCAGTGAGTCGGACGCCATCTCTGGAAACACCATATATTTT.

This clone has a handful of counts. This CDR3 reads CAISEEGFLHEQYF. Written as DNA, the CDR3 is TGTGCCATCAGTGAGGAGGGATTCCTCCACGAGCAGTACTTC. The rearrangement uses TRBV10-3 and TRBJ2-7; TRBD2 is a possible D gene (5 bases). Trimming took off 2 bases at V and 5 bases at J, with 13 bases between the two ends. Germline CDR1 ENHRY, CDR2 SYGVKD. The CDR3 extends over 14 amino acids.

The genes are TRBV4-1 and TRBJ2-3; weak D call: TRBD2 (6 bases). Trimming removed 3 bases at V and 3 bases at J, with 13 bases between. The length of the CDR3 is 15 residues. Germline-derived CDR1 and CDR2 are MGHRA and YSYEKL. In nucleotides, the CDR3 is TGCGCCAGCAGCCAGCCGGGAGCCGGGACAGATACGCAGTATTTT. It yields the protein CASSQPGAGTDTQYF.

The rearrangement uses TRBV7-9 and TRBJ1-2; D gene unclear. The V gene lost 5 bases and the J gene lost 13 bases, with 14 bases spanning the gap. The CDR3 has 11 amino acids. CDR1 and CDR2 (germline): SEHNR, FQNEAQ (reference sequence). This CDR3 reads CASSPEIDCTF. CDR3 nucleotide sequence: TGTGCCAGCAGCCCCGAAATAGACTGCACCTTC.

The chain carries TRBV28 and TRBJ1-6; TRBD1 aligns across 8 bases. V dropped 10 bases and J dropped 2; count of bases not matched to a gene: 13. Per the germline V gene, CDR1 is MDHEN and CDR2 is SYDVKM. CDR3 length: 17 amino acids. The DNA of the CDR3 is TGTGCCATCCCTTTGGACAGGGAGTTAACCTATAATTCACCCCTCCACTTT. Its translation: CAIPLDRELTYNSPLHF.

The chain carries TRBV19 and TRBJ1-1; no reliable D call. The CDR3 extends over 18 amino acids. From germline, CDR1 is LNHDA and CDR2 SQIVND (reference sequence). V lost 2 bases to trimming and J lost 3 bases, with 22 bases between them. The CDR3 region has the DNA TGTGCCAGTAGTATATCTTCCCCGGGATTCGGTATGGACACTGAAGCTTTCTTT. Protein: CASSISSPGFGMDTEAFF. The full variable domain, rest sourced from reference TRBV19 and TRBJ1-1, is DGGITQSPKYLFRKEGQNVTLSCEQNLNHDAMYWYRQDPGQGLRLIYYSQIVNDFQKGDIAEGYSVSREKKESFPLTVTSAQKNPTAFYLCASSISSPGFGMDTEAFFGQGTRLTVV.

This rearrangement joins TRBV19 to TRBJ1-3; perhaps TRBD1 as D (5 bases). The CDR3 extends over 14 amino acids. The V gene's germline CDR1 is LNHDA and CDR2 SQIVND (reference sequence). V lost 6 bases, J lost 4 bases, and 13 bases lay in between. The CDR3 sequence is CASSLPQGGNTIYF. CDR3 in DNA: TGTGCCAGTAGCCTTCCCCAGGGAGGAAACACCATATATTTT.